This is a list of T cell receptor beta chains from one sample in a study of cytomegalovirus exposure and HLA in healthy donors. Sequenced by immunoSEQ multiplex PCR; TCRdb stores in-frame clones only, minus some. This table holds some 140,000 clones, 60% to 80% found once. Sequencing was done on a sample of PBMCs. The receptor set was obtained from a young man in good health and CMV-seronegative. Each CDR3 is given with its conserved first and last residue. The order of the fields is clone size, D gene, J gene, V gene, CDR3 protein, CDR3 DNA. The D gene is left open where the match is weak. Clone size, where shown, is once, few, many, or a class for clones that have expanded.

once - TRBJ2-7 TRBV10-3 CAITLGASILEEQYF TGTGCCATCACTCTTGGGGCGAGCATCCTGGAGGAGCAGTACTTC
- - TRBJ2-7 TRBV18 CASSPGPTGEQYF TGTGCCAGCTCCCCTGGACCGACGGGGGAGCAGTACTTC
- - TRBJ2-3 TRBV27 CASSGGSRTQYF TGTGCCAGCAGTGGGGGCTCCCGCACGCAGTATTTT
- - TRBJ2-1 TRBV30 CAWSVLGGEQFF TGTGCCTGGAGTGTATTAGGCGGTGAGCAGTTCTTC
- TRBD1 TRBJ1-2 TRBV19 CASVGGQGSYGYTF TGTGCCAGTGTCGGGGGACAGGGTAGCTATGGCTACACCTTC
- TRBD2 TRBJ2-7 TRBV27 CASGSGGDYEQYF TGTGCCAGCGGATCGGGGGGGGACTACGAGCAGTACTTC
- - TRBJ2-5 TRBV7-7 CASSPGGVYQETQYF TGTGCCAGCAGCCCCGGAGGGGTGTACCAAGAGACCCAGTACTTC
few - TRBJ2-4 TRBV6-6 CASSYPGLHGIQYF TGTGCCAGCAGTTACCCGGGACTCCATGGCATTCAGTACTTC
once - TRBJ1-5 TRBV11-2 CASSLDSQRDTAQHF TGTGCCAGCAGCTTAGATTCTCAACGGGATACGGCCCAGCATTTT
- - TRBJ1-5 TRBV28 CASSLEERPQHF TGTGCCAGCAGTTTAGAGGAGCGGCCCCAGCATTTT
- TRBD2 TRBJ2-3 TRBV19 CASSASTSGLGTQYF TGTGCCAGTAGTGCGTCGACTAGCGGGTTGGGTACGCAGTATTTT
- TRBD1 TRBJ1-2 TRBV10-3 CAISGGTGENYGYTF TGTGCCATCAGTGGCGGGACAGGGGAGAACTATGGCTACACCTTC
- - TRBJ1-3 TRBV28 CASSSPRGRAGRNTIYF TGTGCCAGCAGTTCTCCCAGGGGTAGAGCCGGGCGAAACACCATATATTTT
- TRBD2 TRBJ2-1 TRBV18 CASSRDIGTSVGEQFF TGTGCCAGCTCAAGGGACATAGGGACTAGCGTGGGTGAGCAGTTCTTC
- TRBD1 TRBJ2-5 TRBV5-4 CASSSSRDRGQETQYF TGTGCCAGCAGCTCGTCCCGGGACAGGGGGCAAGAGACCCAGTACTTC
- - TRBJ2-7 TRBV10-3 CAISEMVGEGLEQYF TGTGCCATCAGTGAGATGGTGGGAGAAGGTCTCGAGCAGTACTTC
- - TRBJ2-7 TRBV13 CASSDPPGVVNF TGTGCCAGCAGCGACCCCCCGGGGGTTGTTAACTTC
- TRBD1 TRBJ2-2 TRBV5-1 CASSPGTGWLFF TGCGCCAGCAGCCCCGGGACAGGGTGGCTGTTTTTT
few - TRBJ1-1 TRBV19 CASTAIWNTEAFF TGTGCCAGTACCGCTATCTGGAACACTGAAGCTTTCTTT
few - TRBJ1-1 TRBV19 CASSIEGGKGTEAFF TGTGCCAGTAGTATAGAGGGAGGAAAGGGCACTGAAGCTTTCTTT
few - TRBJ1-1 TRBV4-3 CASSQGLTGFPNEAFF TGCGCCAGCAGCCAAGGACTGACAGGATTCCCCAACGAAGCTTTCTTT
- - TRBJ2-1 TRBV9 CASSVNPGNEQFF TGTGCCAGCAGCGTAAACCCAGGGAATGAGCAGTTCTTC
- - TRBJ2-3 TRBV7-9 CASSSGLHTDTQYF TGTGCCAGCAGCTCGGGACTGCACACAGATACGCAGTATTTT
- - TRBJ1-3 TRBV9 CASTGVSGNTIYF TGTGCCAGCACAGGGGTATCTGGAAACACCATATATTTT
- TRBD1 TRBJ1-2 TRBV28 CASSSAGTGEGGYTF TGTGCCAGCAGTTCCGCCGGGACAGGGGAAGGTGGCTACACCTTC
- - TRBJ2-5 TRBV18 CASSRLGGQETQYF TGTGCCAGCTCCCGGCTAGGAGGACAAGAGACCCAGTACTTC
- TRBD2 TRBJ2-3 TRBV5-1 CASSLNLLAGVTDTQYF TGCGCCAGCAGCTTAAATTTACTAGCGGGAGTCACAGATACGCAGTATTTT
- TRBD1 TRBJ2-2 TRBV5-1 CASSRGTGNTGELFF TGCGCCAGCAGCCGCGGGACAGGGAACACCGGGGAGCTGTTTTTT
- TRBD1 TRBJ1-6 TRBV30 CAWSSGWGQGKEAYNSPLHF TGTGCCTGGAGCTCCGGTTGGGGACAGGGAAAAGAAGCGTATAATTCACCCCTCCACTTT
once TRBD2 TRBJ2-7 TRBV28 CASSNLAGGIEQYF TGTGCCAGCAGTAACCTAGCGGGAGGCATCGAGCAGTACTTC
few TRBD1 TRBJ2-7 TRBV28 CASSLMGTVDYEQYF TGTGCCAGCAGTTTAATGGGGACAGTTGACTACGAGCAGTACTTC
few TRBD1 TRBJ2-7 TRBV18 CASSDRGESGEQYF TGTGCCAGCTCCGACAGGGGGGAGTCGGGGGAGCAGTACTTC
- TRBD2 TRBJ2-3 TRBV9 CASSVGLAADADTQYF TGTGCCAGCAGCGTAGGACTAGCGGCGGATGCAGATACGCAGTATTTT
- - TRBJ1-1 TRBV18 CASSPPKTVDTEAFF TGTGCCAGCTCACCACCCAAAACAGTCGACACTGAAGCTTTCTTT
- TRBD2 TRBJ2-5 TRBV5-1 CASRPGLAGETQYF TGCGCCAGCAGGCCGGGACTAGCGGGGGAGACCCAGTACTTC
- TRBD2 TRBJ2-1 TRBV6-6 CASSYPLAGLDEQFF TGTGCCAGCAGTTACCCCCTAGCGGGACTTGATGAGCAGTTCTTC
- - TRBJ2-7 TRBV28 CASIGRPGSYEQYF TGTGCCAGCATCGGTCGACCGGGCTCCTACGAGCAGTACTTC
few TRBD1 TRBJ1-5 TRBV27 CASKVQGTNQPQHF TGTGCCAGCAAGGTACAGGGGACCAATCAGCCCCAGCATTTT
once TRBD2 TRBJ2-7 TRBV28 CASSFREGYEQYF TGTGCCAGCAGTTTTAGGGAGGGCTACGAGCAGTACTTC
- - TRBJ2-2 TRBV4-2 CASSQEWGLGNTGELFF TGTGCCAGCAGCCAAGAATGGGGACTGGGAAACACCGGGGAGCTGTTTTTT
- TRBD2 TRBJ2-1 TRBV9 CASSDARGGSRNEQFF TGTGCCAGCAGCGACGCTCGGGGCGGGAGTCGGAATGAGCAGTTCTTC
- TRBD1 TRBJ1-3 TRBV5-1 CASSFGTGATGNTIYF TGCGCCAGCAGCTTCGGGACAGGGGCGACTGGAAACACCATATATTTT
- - TRBJ1-2 TRBV19 CASRRRGGDYGYTF TGTGCCAGTAGAAGGCGAGGGGGAGACTATGGCTACACCTTC
few - TRBJ2-7 TRBV6-1 CASSEAPGEKQYF TGTGCCAGCAGTGAAGCCCCAGGGGAGAAGCAGTACTTC